This T cell receptor beta chain emerged from a study of blood T cell repertoires in COVID-19. Generated by immunoSEQ multiplex PCR, the TCRdb table keeps only in-frame clones and is missing some. The sample records 90,000 to 100,000 clones, 82% being singletons. This CDR3 region has 15 residues. Germline CDR1 reads SGHDN; CDR2 reads FVKESK. Trimming pared 2 bases from V and 4 bases from J, leaving 12 bases between. This TCR was sampled from a man between 65 and 79 years old with acute or convalescent COVID-19. The V and J genes are TRBV14 and TRBJ1-3; possibly TRBD1 for D (5 bases). Input material: peripheral blood. DNA of the CDR3: TGTGCCAGCAGCCAAATCCAGGGCTCAGGAAACACCATATATTTT. This sequence encodes CASSQIQGSGNTIYF. The full variable domain, with the rest looked up from reference TRBV14 and TRBJ1-3, is EAGVTQFPSHSVIEKGQTVTLRCDPISGHDNLYWYRRVMGKEIKFLLHFVKESKQDESGMPNNRFLAERTGGTYSTLKVQPAELEDSGVYFCASSQIQGSGNTIYFGEGSWLTVV.